A single sample gave rise to the 24 T cell receptor beta chains below, sequenced in a study of blood T cell repertoires in COVID-19. Repertoires were generated with immunoSEQ multiplex PCR, while TCRdb's copy carries only in-frame clones and drops some. The sample consists of around 110,000 clones, approximately 84% of them appearing once. The sequenced sample was peripheral blood. The receptor set was obtained from a man between 70 and 80 years old with active or convalescent COVID-19.

Relative to its sample, this clone is medium-sized (0.01 to 0.1%). The rearrangement uses TRBV29-1 and TRBJ1-1, with 7 bases lining up with TRBD1. V was pared by 4 bases and J by 2 bases, with 7 bases of the junction left unmatched. Germline loops: CDR1 SQVTM, CDR2 ANQGSEA. The CDR3 loop spans 14 amino acids. In nucleotides, the CDR3 is TGCAGCGTTGCGATTGGGACAGCAAACACTGAAGCTTTCTTT. This codes for CSVAIGTANTEAFF.

The rearrangement links TRBV18 to TRBJ1-6; 11 positions match TRBD1. The CDR3 covers 17 residues. Per germline, CDR1 KGHSH and CDR2 LQKENI. Trimming took 2 bases from V and 8 from J; bases not matched to a gene: 8. DNA of the CDR3: TGTGCCAGCTCACCAAGATCAGGACAGGGGGCGCATTCACCCCTCCACTTT. This sequence encodes CASSPRSGQGAHSPLHF.

This chain joins TRBV4-2 and TRBJ1-1; D perhaps matches TRBD1 (6 bases). CDR1 and CDR2 from the germline V gene are LGHNA and YNFKEQ. Trimming removed 0 bases at V and 6 bases at J, with 17 bases between. This CDR3 comprises 16 residues. The CDR3 loop reads CASSQDRTVPLPEAFF. In DNA form, the CDR3 reads TGTGCCAGCAGCCAAGACAGGACAGTCCCTCTTCCTGAAGCTTTCTTT.

The chain links TRBV18 to TRBJ2-1; TRBD2 agrees at 10 bases. This CDR3 contains 15 residues. Germline V gene sequence: CDR1 KGHSH, CDR2 LQKENI. The J segment lost 4 bases and the V segment lost 6 bases, leaving 6 bases of the junction unmatched. The CDR3 bases are TGTGCCAGCTCCTTAGCTAGCGGGGGATACAATGAGCAGTTCTTC. It translates to CASSLASGGYNEQFF.

This clone was observed a single time. V gene TRBV6-5 combines with J gene TRBJ1-5; the D gene is possibly TRBD1 (6 bases). This CDR3 comprises 13 residues. V gave up 7 bases and J gave up 5 bases, with 12 bases separating them. CDR1 is MNHEY, CDR2 SVGAGI, per germline. In nucleotides, the CDR3 is TGTGCCAGCAAGAGCCAGGGGTATCAGCCCCAGCATTTT. Translated, it gives CASKSQGYQPQHF.

V is TRBV2 and J is TRBJ1-1; no firm D call. The CDR3 extends over 13 amino acids. Germline V gene data show CDR1 as SNHLY and CDR2 as FYNNEI. V was trimmed by 7 bases and J by 0 bases, leaving 9 bases between them. This chain's CDR3 is CASNFLMNTEAFF. In DNA form, the CDR3 reads TGTGCCAGCAACTTCCTCATGAACACTGAAGCTTTCTTT.

J is TRBJ1-2 and V is TRBV18, with 7 bases that match TRBD1. V shed 3 bases and J 3 bases; nucleotides not matched to a gene: 1. The CDR3 is 13 amino acids. CDR1 and CDR2 from the germline V gene are KGHSH and LQKENI. The CDR3 sequence: CASSPGTDYGYTF. CDR3 DNA sequence: TGTGCCAGCTCACCGGGGACAGACTATGGCTACACCTTC.

The chain recombines TRBV7-2 with TRBJ2-1; the match to TRBD2 covers 12 bases. V trimming: 5 bases; J trimming: 8 bases; junction bases outside the gene matches: 7. This CDR3 has 15 amino acids. Germline loops: CDR1 SGHTA, CDR2 FQGNSA. CDR3: CASSATSGGWDEQFF. CDR3 bases: TGTGCCAGCAGCGCCACTAGCGGGGGGTGGGATGAGCAGTTCTTC.

The chain recombines TRBV3-1 (or the pseudogene TRBV3-2) with TRBJ2-5; maybe TRBD1 (7 bases). Germline V gene sequence: CDR1 LGHDT, CDR2 YNNKEL (reference sequence). V was shortened by 3 bases and J by 4 bases, with 18 bases between the two germline ends. The CDR3 totals 16 residues. The CDR3: CASSQPAARGAETQYF. In nucleotides, the CDR3 is TGTGCCAGCAGCCAGCCGGCCGCCAGGGGGGCAGAGACCCAGTACTTC.

The chain links TRBV5-1 to TRBJ2-5; the D is unclear. This CDR3 contains 14 residues. CDR1 is SGHRS and CDR2 is YFSETQ in the germline V gene. V dropped 4 bases and J dropped 7 bases, with 17 bases sitting between them. The CDR3 loop reads CASSVASGSGTQYF. For the CDR3, the DNA is TGCGCCAGCAGCGTGGCCTCAGGTAGTGGGACCCAGTACTTC.

This chain connects TRBV21-1 to TRBJ1-5. TRBV21-1 is deemed a pseudogene. This CDR3 has 14 amino acids. The CDR3 DNA reads TGTGCCAGCATCCCCGGGGGGGTCAGTCAGCCCCAGCATTTT. It specifies CASIPGGVSQPQHF.

The chain recombines TRBV9 with TRBJ1-3; tentatively, D is TRBD1 (5 bases). The CDR3 consists of 17 residues. The V gene lost 0 bases and the J gene lost 0 bases, with 13 bases spanning the gap. Germline-derived CDR1 and CDR2 are SGDLS and YYNGEE. The CDR3 loop reads CASSVGRAGSSGNTIYF. The CDR3, as DNA: TGTGCCAGCAGCGTAGGCAGGGCCGGGAGCTCTGGAAACACCATATATTTT.

V is TRBV4-2 and J is TRBJ2-3, with 7 bases matching TRBD2. V shed 4 bases and J 2 bases; nucleotides not matched to a gene: 6. The CDR3 runs 15 residues. The germline V gene encodes CDR1 LGHNA and CDR2 YNFKEQ. The CDR3 region is CASSRGGTDTDTQYF. The CDR3 DNA reads TGTGCCAGCAGCCGGGGGGGGACCGACACAGATACGCAGTATTTT.

This clone was picked up one time. The chain combines TRBV5-8 with TRBJ2-1, with D maybe TRBD1 (6 bases). The CDR3 is 15 residues long. In germline, CDR1 is SGHTS, CDR2 YDEGEE. V shed 5 bases and J shed 0 bases, with 12 bases lying between them. CDR3 in amino acids: CASRQTGLSYNEQFF. The CDR3 coding sequence is TGTGCCAGCAGACAAACAGGGCTCTCCTACAATGAGCAGTTCTTC.

The chain has TRBV19 and TRBJ1-2; no reliable D call. The CDR3 length is 16 residues. The ends were cut back, 5 bases at V and 0 bases at J, with 16 bases in the middle. CDR1 is LNHDA, CDR2 SQIVND, per germline (reference sequence). CDR3 loop: CASSPGVWAANYGYTF. The CDR3 DNA sequence: TGTGCCAGTAGTCCCGGGGTATGGGCGGCTAACTATGGCTACACCTTC.

The chain joins TRBV28 to TRBJ1-1, with D perhaps TRBD1 (5 bases). V lost 5 bases, J lost 0 bases, and 16 bases lay in between. Germline-derived CDR1 and CDR2 are MDHEN and SYDVKM. The CDR3 consists of 16 residues. The CDR3 sequence: CASSPRGELMNTEAFF. DNA of the CDR3: TGTGCCAGCAGTCCCCGGGGGGAACTCATGAACACTGAAGCTTTCTTT.

This clone was detected once. The chain has TRBV28 and TRBJ1-3, with 9 bases lining up with TRBD1. The CDR3 totals 15 residues. V was clipped by 6 bases and J by 9 bases; unmatched bases: 12. CDR1 and CDR2 (germline): MDHEN, SYDVKM. The CDR3 here is CASRRGQGHAGTIYF. The CDR3 nucleotides are TGTGCCAGCAGGCGCGGACAGGGGCATGCCGGCACCATATATTTT.

Here the CDR3 reads CASSGLLQPQHF. CDR3 DNA: TGTGCCAGTAGTGGACTCCTTCAGCCCCAGCATTTT. V and J are TRBV19 and TRBJ1-5, with D unclear. The V gene lost 5 bases and the J gene lost 6 bases, with 8 bases spanning the gap. The CDR3 extends over 12 amino acids. Germline V gene sequence: CDR1 LNHDA, CDR2 SQIVND (reference sequence).

The chain is built from TRBV28 and TRBJ2-1; D perhaps matches TRBD2 (6 bases). The CDR3 runs 13 residues. Trimming left V 3 bases short and J 7 bases short, with 10 bases between. In germline, CDR1 is MDHEN, CDR2 SYDVKM. CDR3: CASSFGGWNEQFF. DNA of the CDR3: TGTGCCAGCAGTTTTGGAGGGTGGAATGAGCAGTTCTTC.

The chain links TRBV4-2 to TRBJ2-7; 8 positions match TRBD2. The CDR3 length is 17 residues. The junction had 9 bases not matched to a gene; V was cut back by 2 bases and J by 0 bases. Germline V gene sequence: CDR1 LGHNA, CDR2 YNFKEQ. The CDR3 loop reads CASSQLSGSPISYEQYF. The CDR3 bases are TGTGCCAGCAGCCAACTAAGCGGGAGTCCTATCTCCTACGAGCAGTACTTC.

The chain couples TRBV10-3 to TRBJ1-5; 12 bases agree with TRBD1. CDR1 is ENHRY and CDR2 is SYGVKD in the germline V gene. CDR3 length: 16 residues. Trimming cost V 4 bases and J 5 bases; bases outside gene matches: 6. As DNA, the CDR3 is TGTGCCATCAGTGCCCGGGACAGGGGGCCGGATCAGCCCCAGCATTTT. Translation: CAISARDRGPDQPQHF.

This chain connects TRBV19 to TRBJ1-4; maybe TRBD1 (6 bases). V was pared by 2 bases and J by 7 bases, with 14 bases between. The CDR3 runs to 15 residues. Germline values: CDR1 LNHDA, CDR2 SQIVND (reference sequence). This CDR3 reads CASSIPSRGGEKLFF. CDR3 DNA sequence: TGTGCCAGTAGTATACCCTCGAGGGGGGGTGAAAAACTGTTTTTT. The full variable domain, with the rest looked up from reference TRBV19 and TRBJ1-4, is DGGITQSPKYLFRKEGQNVTLSCEQNLNHDAMYWYRQDPGQGLRLIYYSQIVNDFQKGDIAEGYSVSREKKESFPLTVTSAQKNPTAFYLCASSIPSRGGEKLFFGSGTQLSVL.

This clone has just one count. V usage is TRBV7-2 and J usage is TRBJ1-3, with D perhaps matching TRBD1 (5 bases). CDR3 length: 17 residues. CDR1 is SGHTA, CDR2 FQGNSA, per germline. The V end lost 6 bases, the J end lost 0 bases, and 18 bases lay between the germline ends. CDR3 region: CASSPHQGSYSGNTIYF. The CDR3 DNA reads TGTGCCAGCAGTCCACATCAGGGATCCTACTCTGGAAACACCATATATTTT.

This clone was seen a handful of times. V usage is TRBV10-3 and J usage is TRBJ1-6; TRBD1 might be the D (6 bases). This CDR3 has 16 residues. V lost 7 bases and J lost 4, with 17 bases in between. CDR1 and CDR2 (germline): ENHRY, SYGVKD. This CDR3 is CAIKERGQGYNSPLHF. Here the CDR3 DNA reads TGTGCCATCAAGGAGAGGGGTCAGGGGTATAATTCACCCCTCCACTTT.